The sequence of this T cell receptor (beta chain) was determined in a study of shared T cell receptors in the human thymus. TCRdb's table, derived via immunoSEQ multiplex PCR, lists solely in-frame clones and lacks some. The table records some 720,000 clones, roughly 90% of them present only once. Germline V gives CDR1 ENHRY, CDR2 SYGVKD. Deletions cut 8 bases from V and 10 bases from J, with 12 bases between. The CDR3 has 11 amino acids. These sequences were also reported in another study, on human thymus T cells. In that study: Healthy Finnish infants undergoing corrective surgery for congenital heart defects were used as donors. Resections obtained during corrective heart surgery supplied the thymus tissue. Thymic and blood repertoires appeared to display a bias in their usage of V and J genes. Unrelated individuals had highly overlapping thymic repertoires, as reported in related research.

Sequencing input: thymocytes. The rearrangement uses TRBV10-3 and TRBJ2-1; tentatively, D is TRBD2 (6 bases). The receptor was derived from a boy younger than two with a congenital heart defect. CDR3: CAIGPGGEQFF. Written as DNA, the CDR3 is TGTGCCATCGGTCCCGGGGGAGAGCAGTTCTTC.